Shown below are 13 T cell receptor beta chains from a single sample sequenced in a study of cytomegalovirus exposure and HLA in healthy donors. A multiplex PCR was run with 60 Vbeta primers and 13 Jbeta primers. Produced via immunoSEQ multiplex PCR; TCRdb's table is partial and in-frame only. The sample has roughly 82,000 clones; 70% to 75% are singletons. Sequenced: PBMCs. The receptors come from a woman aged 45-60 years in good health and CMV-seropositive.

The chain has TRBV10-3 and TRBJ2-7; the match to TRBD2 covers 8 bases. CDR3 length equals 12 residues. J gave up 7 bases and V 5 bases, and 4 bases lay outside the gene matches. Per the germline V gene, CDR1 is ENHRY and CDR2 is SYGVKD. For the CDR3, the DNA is TGTGCCATCAGTACTAGCGGCGGGGAGCAGTACTTC. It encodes CAISTSGGEQYF.

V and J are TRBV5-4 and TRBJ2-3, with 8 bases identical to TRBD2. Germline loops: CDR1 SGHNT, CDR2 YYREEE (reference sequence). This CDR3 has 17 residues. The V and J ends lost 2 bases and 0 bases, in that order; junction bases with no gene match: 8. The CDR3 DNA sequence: TGTGCCAGCAGCTTAGGACTAGCAGTCCTTAGCACAGATACGCAGTATTTT. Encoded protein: CASSLGLAVLSTDTQYF.

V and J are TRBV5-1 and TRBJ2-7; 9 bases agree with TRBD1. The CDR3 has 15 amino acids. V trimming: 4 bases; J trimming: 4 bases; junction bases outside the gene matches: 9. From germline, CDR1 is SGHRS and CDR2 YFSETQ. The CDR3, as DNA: TGCGCCAGCAGCCCAGGGACAGGGCGTGGGTACGAGCAGTACTTC. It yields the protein CASSPGTGRGYEQYF.

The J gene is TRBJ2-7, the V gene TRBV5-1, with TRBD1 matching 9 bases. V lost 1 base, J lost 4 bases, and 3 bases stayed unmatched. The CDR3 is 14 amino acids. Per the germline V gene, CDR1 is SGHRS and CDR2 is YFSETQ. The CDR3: CASSLQGQGYEQYF. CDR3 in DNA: TGCGCCAGCAGCTTGCAGGGACAGGGTTACGAGCAGTACTTC.

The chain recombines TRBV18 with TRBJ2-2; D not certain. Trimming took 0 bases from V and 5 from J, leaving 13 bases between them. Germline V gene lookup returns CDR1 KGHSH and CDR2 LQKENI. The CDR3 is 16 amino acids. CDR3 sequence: CASSPPVLTGTGELFF. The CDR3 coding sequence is TGTGCCAGCTCACCACCGGTACTGACCGGGACCGGGGAGCTGTTTTTT.

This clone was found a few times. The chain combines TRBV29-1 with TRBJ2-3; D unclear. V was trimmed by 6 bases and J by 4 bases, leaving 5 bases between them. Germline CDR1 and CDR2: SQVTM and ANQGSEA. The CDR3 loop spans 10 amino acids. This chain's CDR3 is CSVPADTQYF. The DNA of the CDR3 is TGCAGCGTCCCGGCAGATACGCAGTATTTT.

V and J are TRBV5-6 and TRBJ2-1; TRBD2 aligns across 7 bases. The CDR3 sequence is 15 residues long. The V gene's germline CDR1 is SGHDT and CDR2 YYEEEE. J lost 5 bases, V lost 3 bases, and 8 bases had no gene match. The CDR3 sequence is CASSSLAGLDNEQFF. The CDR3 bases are TGTGCCAGCAGCTCCTTAGCGGGCCTAGACAATGAGCAGTTCTTC.

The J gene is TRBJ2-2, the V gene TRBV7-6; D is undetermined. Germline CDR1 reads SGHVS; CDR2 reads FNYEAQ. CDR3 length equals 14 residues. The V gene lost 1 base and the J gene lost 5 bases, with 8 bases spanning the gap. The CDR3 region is CASSLEVLTGELFF. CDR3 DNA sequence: TGTGCCAGCAGCTTAGAAGTACTAACCGGGGAGCTGTTTTTT.

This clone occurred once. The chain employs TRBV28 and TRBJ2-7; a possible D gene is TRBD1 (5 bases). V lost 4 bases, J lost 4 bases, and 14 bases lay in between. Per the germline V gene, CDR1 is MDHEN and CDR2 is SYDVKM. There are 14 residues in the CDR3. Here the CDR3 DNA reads TGTGCCAGCAGTTCAGGGTCAATCAGATACGAGCAGTACTTC. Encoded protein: CASSSGSIRYEQYF. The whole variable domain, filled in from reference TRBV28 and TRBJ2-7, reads DVKVTQSSRYLVKRTGEKVFLECVQDMDHENMFWYRQDPGLGLRLIYFSYDVKMKEKGDIPEGYSVSREKKERFSLILESASTNQTSMYLCASSSGSIRYEQYFGPGTRLTVT.

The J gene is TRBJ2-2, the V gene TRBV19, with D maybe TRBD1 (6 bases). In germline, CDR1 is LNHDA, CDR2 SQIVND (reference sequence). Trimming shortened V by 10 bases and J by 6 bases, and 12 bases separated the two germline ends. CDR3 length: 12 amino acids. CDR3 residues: CATRKGAGELFF. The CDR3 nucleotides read TGTGCCACCCGCAAGGGGGCCGGGGAGCTGTTTTTT.

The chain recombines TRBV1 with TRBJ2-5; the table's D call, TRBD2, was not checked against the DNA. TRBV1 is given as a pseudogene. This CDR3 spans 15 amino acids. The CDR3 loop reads CTSNTVSGSQETQYF. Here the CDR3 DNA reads TGCACCAGCAACACCGTCAGCGGGTCTCAAGAGACCCAGTACTTC.

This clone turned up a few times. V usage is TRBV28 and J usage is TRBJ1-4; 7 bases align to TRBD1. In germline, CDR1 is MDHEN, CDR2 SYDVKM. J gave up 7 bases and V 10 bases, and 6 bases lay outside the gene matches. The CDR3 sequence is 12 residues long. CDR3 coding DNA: TGTGCCACTAGGGGGCTGGGTGAAAAACTGTTTTTT. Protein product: CATRGLGEKLFF.

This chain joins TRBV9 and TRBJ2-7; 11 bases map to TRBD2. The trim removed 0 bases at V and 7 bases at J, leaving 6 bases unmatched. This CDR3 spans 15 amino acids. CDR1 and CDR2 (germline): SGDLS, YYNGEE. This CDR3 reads CASSVVAGGFYEQYF. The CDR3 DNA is TGTGCCAGCAGCGTAGTAGCGGGAGGGTTTTATGAGCAGTACTTC.